Following are 16 T cell receptor beta chains from one sample sequenced in a study of blood T cell repertoires in COVID-19. Clones were read by immunoSEQ multiplex PCR, and TCRdb kept only the in-frame ones, dropping some. Among 200,000 to 250,000 clones, under 90% were seen once, and the ten largest hold 3% to 4%. Sequenced sample: peripheral blood. These receptor sequences come from a woman aged 80 or over with acute or convalescent COVID-19.

The rearrangement uses TRBV3-1 (or the pseudogene TRBV3-2) and TRBJ2-5; D possibly corresponds to TRBD2 (6 bases). The ends were cut back, 5 bases at V and 5 bases at J, with 15 bases in the middle. Germline values: CDR1 LGHDT, CDR2 YNNKEL (reference sequence). CDR3 length: 14 amino acids. The CDR3 bases are TGTGCCAGCAGCGAGGACTACTATAGGGAGACCCAGTACTTC. Translation: CASSEDYYRETQYF.

The CDR3 spells CASSTLRREETQYF. CDR3 in DNA: TGTGCCAGTAGTACCCTGAGGCGCGAAGAGACCCAGTACTTC. V is TRBV19 and J is TRBJ2-5; D is undetermined. V lost 4 bases and J lost 3, with 12 bases in between. Germline V gene data show CDR1 as LNHDA and CDR2 as SQIVND (reference sequence). This CDR3 region has 14 residues.

This clone was seen a single time. CDR3 nucleotides: TGTGCCAGCAGACGGGACAGGACTAACTATGGCTACACCTTC. Translated, it gives CASRRDRTNYGYTF. The V and J genes are TRBV28 and TRBJ1-2, with TRBD1 matching over 8 bases. Germline V CDR1 and CDR2: MDHEN, SYDVKM. CDR3 length: 14 amino acids. After removal of 6 bases from V and 0 bases from J, the junction contained 3 bases not matched to a gene.

The chain has TRBV5-1 and TRBJ2-7; 10 bases agree with TRBD1. The CDR3 is 14 amino acids. Trimming at V came to 5 bases and at J to 3 bases, leaving 5 bases not matched to a gene. Germline CDR1 and CDR2: SGHRS and YFSETQ. The CDR3 nucleotides read TGCGCCAGCAGGAGGGACAGGGGATTCTACGAGCAGTACTTC. Protein sequence: CASRRDRGFYEQYF.

The gene calls are TRBV27 and TRBJ2-1; TRBD2 agrees at 10 bases. The CDR3 is made up of 15 amino acids. V shed 5 bases and J 4 bases; nucleotides not matched to a gene: 5. Germline CDR1 is MNHEY and CDR2 is SMNVEV (reference sequence). CDR3 residues: CASSPAGGQYNEQFF. The CDR3 nucleotides are TGTGCCAGCAGTCCAGCGGGGGGGCAATACAATGAGCAGTTCTTC.

V gene TRBV5-1 combines with J gene TRBJ2-2, with 7 bases fitting TRBD1. The V and J ends lost 4 bases and 1 base, in that order; junction bases with no gene match: 4. The CDR3 contains 15 residues. Germline V CDR1 and CDR2: SGHRS, YFSETQ. The CDR3 bases are TGCGCCAGCAGCATTAGACAGGGGAACACCGGGGAGCTGTTTTTT. Its translation: CASSIRQGNTGELFF.

This chain uses TRBV4-1 with TRBJ1-1; D is ambiguous. CDR3 length: 14 amino acids. Germline CDR1 MGHRA, CDR2 YSYEKL. Trimming removed 0 bases at V and 6 bases at J, with 11 bases between. CDR3 region: CASSQDSPGSEAFF. DNA of the CDR3: TGCGCCAGCAGCCAAGATTCGCCGGGTTCTGAAGCTTTCTTT.

The chain recombines TRBV7-2 with TRBJ1-1; TRBD1 is a possible D gene (6 bases). V was clipped by 5 bases and J by 5 bases, with 15 bases between them. This CDR3 is 14 amino acids long. Germline loops: CDR1 SGHTA, CDR2 FQGNSA. Written as DNA, the CDR3 is TGTGCCAGCAGCCCCGAGGGGGGGAGGACTGAAGCTTTCTTT. Amino acid sequence: CASSPEGGRTEAFF. Looking up the rest from reference TRBV7-2 and TRBJ1-1 gives the full variable domain: GAGVSQSPSNKVTEKGKDVELRCDPISGHTALYWYRQSLGQGLEFLIYFQGNSAPDKSGLPSDRFSAERTGGSVSTLTIQRTQQEDSAVYLCASSPEGGRTEAFFGQGTRLTVV.

This chain joins TRBV15 and TRBJ2-4; 9 nucleotides agree with TRBD1. This CDR3 is built from 16 residues. Germline assignment: CDR1 LNHNV and CDR2 YYDKDF (reference sequence). V was clipped by 3 bases and J by 7 bases; unmatched bases: 10. The CDR3 loop reads CATSSPGRTGANIQYF. The CDR3 DNA reads as TGTGCCACCAGCAGCCCAGGGAGGACAGGGGCGAACATTCAGTACTTC.

In this sample, this clone turned up a few times. The chain links TRBV5-1 to TRBJ2-3, with D perhaps matching TRBD1 (6 bases). The CDR3 loop spans 14 amino acids. The V end lost 1 base, the J end lost 4 bases, and 10 bases lay between the germline ends. Germline V lookup: CDR1 SGHRS, CDR2 YFSETQ. The CDR3 coding sequence is TGCGCCAGCAGCTTGCTTAGGGGGTCAGATACGCAGTATTTT. As protein: CASSLLRGSDTQYF.

The chain is built from TRBV7-3 and TRBJ2-1; 9 bases are shared with TRBD1. Germline CDR1 is SGHTA and CDR2 is FQGTGA. Trimming at V came to 5 bases and at J to 0 bases, leaving 17 bases not matched to a gene. This CDR3 comprises 20 residues. The CDR3 region is CASSLAGQGSKLSSYNEQFF. In DNA, the CDR3 is TGTGCCAGCAGCCTCGCCGGACAGGGGAGTAAACTGAGCTCCTACAATGAGCAGTTCTTC.

This clone appeared once. This chain uses TRBV29-1 with TRBJ1-1, with 7 positions matching TRBD1. CDR3 size: 11 residues. V gave up 0 bases and J gave up 11 bases; unmatched junction bases: 3. Per the germline V gene, CDR1 is SQVTM and CDR2 is ANQGSEA. The CDR3 reads CSVEEGGRAFF. The CDR3 DNA is TGCAGCGTTGAAGAAGGGGGCAGGGCTTTCTTT. The whole variable domain, remainder taken from reference TRBV29-1 and TRBJ1-1, is SAVISQKPSRDICQRGTSLTIQCQVDSQVTMMFWYRQQPGQSLTLIATANQGSEATYESGFVIDKFPISRPNLTFSTLTVSNMSPEDSSIYLCSVEEGGRAFFGQGTRLTVV.

V gene TRBV5-4 combines with J gene TRBJ2-1; possibly TRBD1 for D (5 bases). Germline assignment: CDR1 SGHNT and CDR2 YYREEE (reference sequence). V was pared by 6 bases and J by 0 bases, with 16 bases between. The length of the CDR3 is 16 residues. CDR3 DNA: TGTGCCAGCATCGATAAGGGGTCTCCCTCCTACAATGAGCAGTTCTTC. Its protein is CASIDKGSPSYNEQFF. Full variable domain (outside the CDR3, taken from reference TRBV5-4 and TRBJ2-1): ETGVTQSPTHLIKTRGQQVTLRCSSQSGHNTVSWYQQALGQGPQFIFQYYREEENGRGNFPPRFSGLQFPNYSSELNVNALELDDSALYLCASIDKGSPSYNEQFFGPGTRLTVL.

This clone showed up just once. The chain is built from TRBV7-8 and TRBJ2-5; D perhaps matches TRBD2 (6 bases). V lost 5 bases to trimming and J lost 5 bases, with 21 bases between them. Germline CDR1 SGHVS, CDR2 FQNEAQ. The CDR3 totals 16 residues. Here the CDR3 DNA reads TGTGCCAGCAGCAGTGACCGGGACGATCGGGAGGAGACCCAGTACTTC. This encodes CASSSDRDDREETQYF.

The chain uses TRBV2 and TRBJ2-2; possible D gene TRBD2, 6 bases. This CDR3 is built from 13 residues. Trimming left V 7 bases short and J 5 bases short, with 11 bases between. From germline, CDR1 is SNHLY and CDR2 FYNNEI. DNA of the CDR3: TGTGCCAGCACCGTGGAGGGAACCGGGGAGCTGTTTTTT. Translation: CASTVEGTGELFF.

This chain joins TRBV7-2 and TRBJ1-6; D is possibly TRBD1 (6 bases). Germline V CDR1 and CDR2: SGHTA, FQGNSA. This CDR3 is built from 14 residues. Deletions cut 5 bases from V and 6 bases from J, with 11 bases between. The CDR3 DNA follows: TGTGCCAGCAGCCCTGACAGGATTAATTCACCCCTCCACTTT. It is translated as CASSPDRINSPLHF.